The T cell receptor (beta chain) described here comes from a study of T cells in Graves' hyperthyroidism and ophthalmopathy. Study results and limitations: Model output signaled ophthalmopathy a median approximately 6.2 months ahead of onset.

Germline lookup yields CDR1 SQVTM and CDR2 ANQGSEA. Trimming took off 8 bases at V and 0 bases at J, with 11 bases between the two ends. CDR3 length equals 13 residues. Comments on this clonotype: The antigen remains undetermined.

Uncontrolled infection, other autoimmune disease, pregnancy or lactation excluded patients. Diagnoses used clinical symptoms, serum thyroxine and TRAb, thyroid ultrasound and orbital computed tomography. Using RNA transcripts as the source, TCR beta CDR3 regions were amplified. The study used the HTBI primer set for a first-round RT-PCR of the TCR CDR3. Via MiXCR, TCRdb re-called the multiplex PCR reads, giving one row per CDR3 protein. The sample holds roughly 510,000 distinct CDR3 sequences, 46% seen once. The V call is TRBV29-1, the J call TRBJ1-5; D uncertain. The sequence came from an adult woman with Graves' disease, either hyperthyroidism or ophthalmopathy (not recorded which). The sample comprised peripheral blood or thyroid tissue (not recorded which). The CDR3, as DNA: TGCAGCCAAGGGATGAGTAGCAATCAGCCCCAGCATTTT. It yields the protein CSQGMSSNQPQHF.